Sequencing of this T cell receptor beta chain was carried out in a study of blood T cells in healthy people across ages (dated by TCRdb to about 2015). The study in broad terms: In model experiments, template switching captured roughly one uniquely barcoded TCR beta cDNA molecule for every two T cells. The donors were split into four age groups: young (average about 16 years), middle-aged (39), aged (roughly 68) and long-lived (approximately 80). To track age-related changes in TCR beta repertoire diversity, the study relied on deep sequencing normalized with unique cDNA molecular identifiers. To avoid experimental bias, donors of different ages were randomly spread across the sequencing lanes. Two additional independent replicas of 1 million unique cDNA reads from the same blood draw were analyzed for two donors (one aged 18 to 30 and one aged 80 or older).

The roughly 39 donors, aged roughly 6 to 100 years, were systemically healthy Caucasian individuals from Russia. Each donor gave roughly 9 milliliters of peripheral blood, drawn into EDTA-treated Vacutainer tubes. Ficoll-Paque density-gradient centrifugation was used to isolate PBMCs, with at least 6 million obtained per sample. Trizol reagent was used to extract total RNA from the PBMCs, yielding at least 6 micrograms per sample. Naive CD45RAhigh/CD27high T cell percentages were measured by flow cytometry on a PBMC aliquot from every donor. Paper-wide results and their limitations: Observed TCR beta diversity correlated strongly with the percentage of naive T cells measured by flow cytometry. Estimates of total diversity from one million sequenced T cells were regarded as lower bounds and underestimates. Compared with the aged group, the long-lived group had more naive CD4+ T cells, fewer expanded clones and increased TCR diversity, a pattern suggesting age selection. As age increased, observed TCR beta diversity per million T cells dropped in a roughly linear way, and a significant reduction was already evident by age about 40. Donor CMV infection status was unknown, potentially confounding age-related changes in expanded clonotypes. Bulk unsorted PBMC profiling prevented conclusive comparison of naive and antigen-experienced compartments.

The library relied on 5' RACE. TCRdb records Illumina HiSeq 2500 as the sequencer. A second about 7 to 11 cycle PCR used a sample-barcoded 5' primer and a J-beta primer mix. A template-switch 5' adaptor carrying 12 random nucleotides introduced a unique molecular identifier onto each TCR beta cDNA molecule. At least 2.5 million CDR3-containing paired-end reads were obtained from each sample. First-strand cDNA synthesis was performed from all RNA using the Mint cDNA synthesis kit, with priming by a TRBC-specific oligonucleotide. After uracil-DNA glycosylase treatment, a first 18-cycle PCR used universal primers M1SS and BC2_uni_R on all cDNA. The paper's data handling went like this. For normalization, 1 million high-quality reads were randomly selected from each sample, with every read carrying a distinct molecular identifier. Reads with shared molecular identifiers were discarded instead of being binned into consensus sequences. MiTCR, with a Q25 quality threshold and the strictest error-elimination algorithm, was used for CDR3 identification, clonotype clustering and error correction. Lower-bound total TCR beta diversity was estimated with a nonparametric unseen species model using Euler transformation. TCRdb reanalyzed the raw reads on its own, using fastp at Q25 for trimming and MiXCR for clone calling, and kept in-frame beta chains. CDR3 protein sequences are deduplicated, and each keeps its most common genes and DNA. The V and J calls follow TCRdb's processing rather than the paper's. This sample lists around 1,000,000 distinct CDR3 sequences; more than 30% were detected once. About an eighth of the sample rests with the top ten.

This clonotype came up a few times. This receptor's antigen is unknown. The sample holds no much larger clone one base away, and base qualities are not on file. Here V drops 6 bases and J drops 8 bases, and the junction holds 13 bases not matched to any gene. For CDR1 and CDR2, the germline V gene lists ENHRY and SYGVKD. The cysteine opens and the phenylalanine closes a CDR3 of 16 amino acids. The DNA shown is the 48-base CDR3, in frame from base 1. The TCR originated in a man aged 18 to 29 in good health. The sequence joins TRBV10-3 to TRBJ2-3; 11 of the junction bases match TRBD1. The sequencing sample was made of blood. The CDR3 protein sequence reads: CAIRDPGTGGLGTQYF. The nucleotide sequence is TGTGCCATCAGAGACCCCGGGACAGGGGGTTTAGGTACGCAGTATTTT.